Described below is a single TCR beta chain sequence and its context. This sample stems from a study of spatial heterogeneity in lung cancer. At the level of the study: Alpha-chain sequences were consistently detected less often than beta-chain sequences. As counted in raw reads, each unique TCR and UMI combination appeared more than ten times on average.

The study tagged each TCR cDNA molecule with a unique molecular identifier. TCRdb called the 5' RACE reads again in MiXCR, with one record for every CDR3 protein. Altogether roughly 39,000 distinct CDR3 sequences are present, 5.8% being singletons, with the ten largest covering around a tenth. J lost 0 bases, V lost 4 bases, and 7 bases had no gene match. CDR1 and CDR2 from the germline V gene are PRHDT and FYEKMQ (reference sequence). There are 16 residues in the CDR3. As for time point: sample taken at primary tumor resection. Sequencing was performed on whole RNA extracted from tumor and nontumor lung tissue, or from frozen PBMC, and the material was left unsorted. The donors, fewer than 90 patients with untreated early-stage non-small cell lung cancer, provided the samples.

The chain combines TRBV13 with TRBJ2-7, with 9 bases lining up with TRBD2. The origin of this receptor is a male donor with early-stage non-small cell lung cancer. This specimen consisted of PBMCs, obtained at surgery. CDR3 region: CASSSRGAGGSYEQYF. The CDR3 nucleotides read TGTGCCAGCAGCTCTAGAGGAGCGGGGGGCTCCTACGAGCAGTACTTC.